Following are 29 T cell receptor beta chains from one sample sequenced in a study of T-cell memory formation after mild COVID-19. TCRdb passed the 5' RACE reads through MiXCR, listing each CDR3 protein once. The sample lists 130,000 to 150,000 distinct CDR3 sequences; about 6% were seen once. The sample was PBMCs or a T cell subset sorted from them (not recorded which). The receptors come from an adult woman who had mild COVID-19 (a few samples of this study predate the infection). Cell type and time point are not known.

The chain combines TRBV11-2 with TRBJ2-1; the match to TRBD2 covers 8 bases. CDR3 length: 16 residues. Per germline, CDR1 SGHAT and CDR2 FQNNGV. Losses at the gene ends were 1 base for V and 0 bases for J; bases not matched to a gene: 2. The CDR3 protein is CASSLVAGPSYNEQFF. CDR3 DNA: TGTGCCAGCAGCTTAGTAGCGGGACCCTCCTACAATGAGCAGTTCTTC.

The CDR3, as DNA: TGTGCCAGCAGCCGGGAGATAGCGGGAGGGAATGAGCAGTTCTTC. This translates into CASSREIAGGNEQFF. This sequence joins TRBV9 and TRBJ2-1, with TRBD2 matching 11 bases. The germline V gene has CDR1 SGDLS and CDR2 YYNGEE. This CDR3 spans 15 amino acids. J was trimmed by 7 bases and V by 4 bases; bases with no gene match: 7.

This clonotype was picked up many times. The rearrangement joins TRBV20-1 to TRBJ1-2, with 7 bases identical to TRBD1. After removal of 3 bases from V and 5 bases from J, the junction contained 12 bases not matched to a gene. The CDR3 is 15 residues long. CDR1 is DFQATT, CDR2 SNEGSKA, per germline (reference sequence). CDR3 DNA: TGCAGTGCTAGCGGGCCCTTCAGGGGGGATTATGGCTACACCTTC. Translating it yields CSASGPFRGDYGYTF.

There are many counts of this clonotype. The genes are TRBV18 and TRBJ1-1, with D unclear. The CDR3 runs to 16 residues. The germline V and J ends were trimmed by 1 base and 1 base, with 13 bases remaining between them. Looked up from germline, CDR1 is KGHSH and CDR2 is LQKENI. CDR3 coding DNA: TGTGCCAGCTCACCACGCAGCAGGAAGGCGAACACTGAAGCTTTCTTT. Residues: CASSPRSRKANTEAFF.

This clonotype was observed many times. The chain uses TRBV20-1 and TRBJ2-7; 10 bases align to TRBD1. The CDR3 is 15 amino acids. Germline CDR1 is DFQATT and CDR2 is SNEGSKA (reference sequence). The junction had 9 bases not matched to a gene; V was cut back by 0 bases and J by 7 bases. The CDR3 DNA is TGCAGTGCTAGAGATGCGGACAGGGGGTTGGGAGAGCAGTACTTC. Translating gives CSARDADRGLGEQYF.

This clonotype was seen ten or more times. The CDR3 DNA reads as TGCAGCGTTGACGACAGGGGGGGAACTGAAGCTTTCTTT. As protein: CSVDDRGGTEAFF. This chain uses TRBV29-1 with TRBJ1-1; 9 positions match TRBD1. Germline CDR1 is SQVTM and CDR2 is ANQGSEA. The CDR3 extends over 13 amino acids. J gave up 5 bases and V 3 bases, and 4 bases lay outside the gene matches.

This clonotype was seen ten or more times. The J gene is TRBJ2-3, the V gene TRBV10-3; D gene ambiguous. The CDR3 runs 14 residues. The ends were cut back, 3 bases at V and 2 bases at J, with 9 bases in the middle. The germline V gene has CDR1 ENHRY and CDR2 SYGVKD. The CDR3 region has the DNA TGTGCCATCAGTGACTTGCCTGTCACAGATACGCAGTATTTT. Protein: CAISDLPVTDTQYF.

This clonotype appeared many times. The V and J genes are TRBV20-1 and TRBJ1-2, with 10 bases lining up with TRBD1. The V segment lost 0 bases and the J segment 8 bases; nucleotides outside the gene matches: 9. Looked up from germline, CDR1 is DFQATT and CDR2 is SNEGSKA (reference sequence). This CDR3 comprises 15 residues. The CDR3 region is CSARDPRQGALGYTF. In DNA, the CDR3 is TGCAGTGCTAGAGATCCCAGACAGGGGGCGCTGGGCTACACCTTC.

This clonotype was found a few times. This sequence joins TRBV11-3 and TRBJ2-5; no clear D. This CDR3 spans 13 amino acids. Germline V CDR1 and CDR2: SGHNT, YENEEA. Trimming left V 5 bases short and J 5 bases short, with 12 bases between. The CDR3, as DNA: TGTGCCAGCAGCCACGGGCCCCAGGAGACCCAGTACTTC. This sequence encodes CASSHGPQETQYF.

Many counts were recorded for this clonotype. The V call is TRBV6-5, the J call TRBJ2-7; D remains ambiguous. CDR3 length: 15 amino acids. Trimming pared 5 bases from V and 0 bases from J, leaving 14 bases between. CDR1 and CDR2 (germline): MNHEY, SVGAGI. The CDR3 nucleotides are TGTGCCAGCAGTGGAACAGCGCTAAGCTCCTACGAGCAGTACTTC. Encoded protein: CASSGTALSSYEQYF.

This clonotype was seen a few times. The rearrangement links TRBV19 to TRBJ2-3; D gene uncertain. CDR1 LNHDA and CDR2 SQIVND come from the germline V gene (reference sequence). Trimming stripped 9 bases from V and 2 bases from J, with 15 bases between. The CDR3 length is 14 residues. The CDR3 region has the DNA TGTGCCAGCCTCCGGGCCGGAGACACAGATACGCAGTATTTT. This sequence encodes CASLRAGDTDTQYF. Drawing the rest from reference TRBV19 and TRBJ2-3, the complete variable domain is DGGITQSPKYLFRKEGQNVTLSCEQNLNHDAMYWYRQDPGQGLRLIYYSQIVNDFQKGDIAEGYSVSREKKESFPLTVTSAQKNPTAFYLCASLRAGDTDTQYFGPGTRLTVL.

This clonotype occurred a few times. The V call is TRBV6-2 or TRBV6-3, the J call TRBJ2-1; 8 positions match TRBD2. CDR1 MNHEY and CDR2 SVGEGT come from the germline V gene. This CDR3 is 16 amino acids long. The trim removed 0 bases at V and 4 bases at J, leaving 5 bases unmatched. This chain's CDR3 is CASSYSSGSAYNEQFF. CDR3 coding DNA: TGTGCCAGCAGTTACTCGAGCGGGAGCGCGTACAATGAGCAGTTCTTC.

This clonotype was found a few times. This chain uses TRBV24-1 with TRBJ2-5, with a tentative D call TRBD1 (6 bases). V lost 5 bases, J lost 1 base, and 7 bases lay in between. This CDR3 is built from 13 residues. The germline CDR1 and CDR2 sequences are KGHDR and SFDVKD. The CDR3 loop is CATSGQVQETQYF. The CDR3 DNA sequence: TGTGCCACCAGTGGACAGGTCCAAGAGACCCAGTACTTC.

This clonotype was counted a few times. The chain couples TRBV5-1 to TRBJ2-1; D is ambiguous. Looked up from germline, CDR1 is SGHRS and CDR2 is YFSETQ. There are 15 residues in the CDR3. Trimming took off 4 bases at V and 0 bases at J, with 11 bases between the two ends. CDR3 in amino acids: CASSTGPSSYNEQFF. DNA of the CDR3: TGCGCCAGCAGCACCGGGCCGAGCTCCTACAATGAGCAGTTCTTC.

The table lists this clonotype with many counts. This chain connects TRBV5-1 to TRBJ2-3; unclear D gene. The CDR3 sequence is 12 residues long. The germline CDR1 and CDR2 sequences are SGHRS and YFSETQ. Deletions cut 4 bases from V and 1 base from J, with 4 bases between. DNA of the CDR3: TGCGCCAGCAGCACGGGCACAGATACGCAGTATTTT. Protein: CASSTGTDTQYF.

This clonotype occurred many times. The chain couples TRBV5-6 to TRBJ2-1; 7 nucleotides match TRBD1. Germline CDR1 and CDR2: SGHDT and YYEEEE. The CDR3 length is 15 residues. Trimming cost V 5 bases and J 8 bases; bases outside gene matches: 13. CDR3 sequence: CASRQSGTASHEQFF. CDR3 DNA: TGTGCCAGCAGGCAGTCCGGGACAGCCTCCCATGAGCAGTTCTTC. Full variable domain (rest looked up from reference TRBV5-6 and TRBJ2-1): DAGVTQSPTHLIKTRGQQVTLRCSPKSGHDTVSWYQQALGQGPQFIFQYYEEEERQRGNFPDRFSGHQFPNYSSELNVNALLLGDSALYLCASRQSGTASHEQFFGPGTRLTVL.

This clonotype has only a few counts. The rearrangement links TRBV7-2 to TRBJ2-3; tentative D call: TRBD1 (5 bases). The V end lost 2 bases, the J end lost 5 bases, and 11 bases lay between the germline ends. This CDR3 comprises 14 residues. The germline V gene encodes CDR1 SGHTA and CDR2 FQGNSA. The CDR3 nucleotides read TGTGCCAGCAGCTTAAGTCAGGGCCTAGATACGCAGTATTTT. It specifies CASSLSQGLDTQYF.

This clonotype was observed many times. The V and J genes are TRBV27 and TRBJ2-7, with D possibly matching TRBD1 (6 bases). The CDR3 runs 14 residues. Trimming left V 3 bases short and J 5 bases short, with 14 bases between. Germline-derived CDR1 and CDR2 are MNHEY and SMNVEV (reference sequence). CDR3 DNA sequence: TGTGCCAGCAGTTTTTCAGGGGAGAGACACGAGCAGTACTTC. Protein: CASSFSGERHEQYF.

The gene calls are TRBV12-3 or TRBV12-4 and TRBJ1-5; 8 nucleotides agree with TRBD1. Trimming cost V 5 bases and J 4 bases; bases outside gene matches: 13. This CDR3 is built from 17 residues. In DNA, the CDR3 is TGTGCCAGCAGTGCAGACAGGGGAGGGATAAGGAATCAGCCCCAGCATTTT. It encodes CASSADRGGIRNQPQHF.

This clonotype was picked up a small number of times. The rearrangement uses TRBV2 and TRBJ1-4; 7 positions agree with TRBD1. The CDR3 consists of 14 residues. Germline CDR1 and CDR2: SNHLY and FYNNEI. Trimming took 6 bases from V and 8 from J; bases not matched to a gene: 9. CDR3 in DNA: TGTGCCAGCAGCACAGGGGTTCAGGGCGAAAAACTGTTTTTT. It translates to CASSTGVQGEKLFF.

This clonotype appeared many times. This rearrangement joins TRBV20-1 to TRBJ1-1; D uncertain. CDR1 and CDR2 (germline): DFQATT, SNEGSKA (reference sequence). V lost 6 bases and J lost 4, with 15 bases in between. This CDR3 spans 13 amino acids. The CDR3 nucleotides read TGCAGTGCCTTGGGCGGAGGTGCCACTGAAGCTTTCTTT. Translation gives CSALGGGATEAFF.

This clonotype has a handful of counts. This chain uses TRBV11-1 with TRBJ2-1; unclear D gene. Trimming left V 5 bases short and J 6 bases short, with 11 bases between. This CDR3 spans 13 amino acids. Germline lookup yields CDR1 SGHAT and CDR2 FQDESV (reference sequence). The CDR3 sequence: CASSPYVTNEQFF. In DNA, the CDR3 is TGTGCCAGCAGCCCCTATGTAACCAATGAGCAGTTCTTC.

This clonotype was counted between two and nine times. The J gene is TRBJ1-2, the V gene TRBV29-1; maybe TRBD1 (5 bases). Germline loops: CDR1 SQVTM, CDR2 ANQGSEA. CDR3 length: 11 residues. The V gene lost 3 bases and the J gene lost 6 bases, with 8 bases spanning the gap. As DNA, the CDR3 is TGCAGCGTTGACAGGGCGAATGGCTACACCTTC. Translation: CSVDRANGYTF.

This clonotype was recorded at least ten times. V is TRBV5-1 and J is TRBJ2-7, with TRBD1 as a possible D gene (6 bases). Germline V gene lookup returns CDR1 SGHRS and CDR2 YFSETQ. CDR3 length: 14 amino acids. Trimming removed 0 bases at V and 0 bases at J, with 7 bases between. Written as DNA, the CDR3 is TGCGCCAGCAGCTTGGGACAGGACTCCTACGAGCAGTACTTC. It encodes CASSLGQDSYEQYF.

The CDR3 loop reads CASKYREQETQYF. The CDR3 DNA reads TGTGCCAGCAAGTACAGGGAGCAGGAGACCCAGTACTTC. The chain uses TRBV6-5 and TRBJ2-5; D might be TRBD1 (6 bases). CDR3 length equals 13 residues. V was shortened by 7 bases and J by 5 bases, with 14 bases between the two germline ends. Per germline, CDR1 MNHEY and CDR2 SVGAGI.

This clonotype was seen only a few times. CDR3 protein: CASSSPRGGGTDTQYF. DNA of the CDR3: TGTGCCAGCAGCTCCCCTCGCGGGGGGGGAACAGATACGCAGTATTTT. This chain joins TRBV5-4 and TRBJ2-3; 9 positions agree with TRBD2. Germline values: CDR1 SGHNT, CDR2 YYREEE (reference sequence). CDR3 length: 16 amino acids. V gave up 3 bases and J gave up 3 bases; unmatched junction bases: 8.

This chain joins TRBV21-1 and TRBJ2-1; the tabulated D call, TRBD2, remains unverified against the DNA. TRBV21-1 is assigned pseudogene status. CDR3 size: 11 residues. CDR3 loop: CASSRGQEQFF. The CDR3 nucleotides are TGTGCCAGCAGCCGCGGGCAGGAGCAGTTCTTC.

V usage is TRBV7-8 and J usage is TRBJ2-1; 9 bases align to TRBD2. Germline CDR1 SGHVS, CDR2 FQNEAQ. Unmatched junction bases numbered 12, after V lost 5 bases and J lost 4 bases. CDR3 length: 17 residues. CDR3 in DNA: TGTGCCAGCAGCCTCGACCCCTCTAGCGGGGCTTACAATGAGCAGTTCTTC. It specifies CASSLDPSSGAYNEQFF.

This clonotype has at least ten counts. This chain joins TRBV7-9 and TRBJ2-7; no definite D call. Trimming pared 5 bases from V and 2 bases from J, leaving 13 bases between. The CDR3 contains 14 residues. The germline gives CDR1 SEHNR, CDR2 FQNEAQ (reference sequence). The CDR3 is CASSLGGQTYEQYF. The CDR3 coding sequence is TGTGCCAGCAGCCTCGGTGGGCAAACCTACGAGCAGTACTTC.